Presented here are 27 T cell receptor beta chains from one specimen sequenced in a study of T cell repertoires in aging, cancer and after chemotherapy. TCR beta rearrangements were amplified from peripheral blood genomic DNA. TRB rearrangements spanning V, D and J were amplified using mixed TRB-A/B primers. Each CDR3 protein gets one entry after TCRdb re-called the multiplex PCR reads with MiXCR. This table has 3,500 to 4,500 distinct CDR3 sequences, less than 65% appearing once. Sequencing input: blood. The receptors were gathered from a human donor with a solid tumor.

This clonotype showed up just a few times. The V call is TRBV19, the J call TRBJ2-7; 12 bases align to TRBD2. The CDR3 totals 14 residues. The J segment lost 13 bases and the V segment lost 5 bases, leaving 12 bases of the junction unmatched. In germline, CDR1 is LNHDA, CDR2 SQIVND (reference sequence). In nucleotides, the CDR3 is TGTGCCAGTAGTGCCTTCGGGACTAGCGGGCTTCGTTACTTC. As protein: CASSAFGTSGLRYF.

The table lists this clonotype with a few counts. The chain couples TRBV30 to TRBJ1-4; D gene unclear. This CDR3 is built from 15 residues. Germline lookup yields CDR1 GTSNPN and CDR2 SVGIG (reference sequence). The V end lost 0 bases, the J end lost 5 bases, and 13 bases lay between the germline ends. The CDR3 coding sequence is TGTGCCTGGAGTGTCGACGTGGGCCTGAATGAAAAACTGTTTTTT. Protein: CAWSVDVGLNEKLFF. Based on the CDR3 plus reference TRBV30 and TRBJ1-4, the full variable domain is SQTIHQWPATLVQPVGSPLSLECTVEGTSNPNLYWYRQAAGRGLQLLFYSVGIGQISSEVPQNLSASRPQDRQFILSSKKLLLSDSGFYLCAWSVDVGLNEKLFFGSGTQLSVL.

The CDR3 reads CASSLDSPATNEKLFF. The CDR3 DNA reads as TGTGCCAGCAGTCTGGACTCGCCGGCAACTAATGAAAAACTGTTTTTT. This chain joins TRBV12-3 or TRBV12-4 and TRBJ1-4; D uncertain. CDR3 size: 16 residues. Trimming took 5 bases from V and 0 from J, leaving 13 bases between them.

The rearrangement uses TRBV27 and TRBJ1-2, with D unclear. This CDR3 has 13 residues. V shed 0 bases and J shed 4 bases, with 6 bases lying between them. The V gene's germline CDR1 is MNHEY and CDR2 SMNVEV (reference sequence). The CDR3 coding sequence is TGTGCCAGCAGTTTATCGCAGTCCTATGGCTACACCTTC. The encoded protein is CASSLSQSYGYTF.

The chain combines TRBV7-2 with TRBJ1-3; D not resolved. The length of the CDR3 is 13 residues. The ends were cut back, 5 bases at V and 0 bases at J, with 5 bases in the middle. Germline CDR1 and CDR2: SGHTA and FQGNSA. The chain's CDR3 is CASSPRSGNTIYF. The CDR3 coding sequence is TGTGCCAGCAGCCCTCGCTCTGGAAACACCATATATTTT.

This sequence joins TRBV12-3 or TRBV12-4 and TRBJ2-2; TRBD2 might be the D (6 bases). The CDR3 consists of 16 residues. Trimming left V 3 bases short and J 3 bases short, with 14 bases between. The CDR3 loop reads CASSFRENKDTGELFF. CDR3 in DNA: TGTGCCAGCAGTTTCCGGGAGAATAAGGACACCGGGGAGCTGTTTTTT.

This clonotype was observed a few times. V and J are TRBV19 and TRBJ1-2; D gene uncertain. Trimming removed 4 bases at V and 3 bases at J, with 12 bases between. This CDR3 spans 14 amino acids. The V gene's germline CDR1 is LNHDA and CDR2 SQIVND (reference sequence). The CDR3 here is CASSKLYYDYGYTF. The CDR3 DNA follows: TGTGCCAGTAGTAAGCTCTACTACGACTATGGCTACACCTTC.

In its sample, this clonotype was seen once. CDR3 amino acids: CASSVTGDITPLHF. The CDR3 coding sequence is TGTGCCAGCAGTGTTACAGGGGATATCACGCCCCTCCACTTT. J is TRBJ1-6 and V is TRBV12-3 or TRBV12-4, with 7 bases fitting TRBD1. The trim removed 5 bases at V and 13 bases at J, leaving 11 bases unmatched. This CDR3 is built from 14 residues.

The chain carries TRBV20-1 and TRBJ1-2; D remains ambiguous. With 4 bases removed from V and 4 bases from J, the gap between germline ends came to 4 bases. Germline loops: CDR1 DFQATT, CDR2 SNEGSKA (reference sequence). The CDR3 covers 10 residues. This CDR3 reads CSAKGYGYTF. CDR3 bases: TGCAGTGCTAAAGGCTATGGCTACACCTTC.

This chain links TRBV5-6 with TRBJ1-4; 11 positions match TRBD1. The junction had 7 bases not matched to a gene; V was cut back by 5 bases and J by 7 bases. Germline values: CDR1 SGHDT, CDR2 YYEEEE. CDR3 length: 15 residues. The CDR3 bases are TGTGCCAGCAGTAAGGACAGGGGGCAATTTGAAAAACTGTTTTTT. Protein sequence: CASSKDRGQFEKLFF.

The gene calls are TRBV30 and TRBJ1-1, with a possible D match to TRBD1 (6 bases). Germline values: CDR1 GTSNPN, CDR2 SVGIG (reference sequence). V was pared by 5 bases and J by 4 bases, with 20 bases between. CDR3 length: 15 residues. CDR3 in amino acids: CAWSPEGERVTEAFF. CDR3 DNA sequence: TGTGCCTGGTCACCCGAGGGGGAAAGGGTCACTGAAGCTTTCTTT.

The V and J genes are TRBV6-5 and TRBJ1-6, with TRBD1 matching 7 bases. This CDR3 is 18 amino acids long. Germline V gene lookup returns CDR1 MNHEY and CDR2 SVGAGI. J was trimmed by 2 bases and V by 4 bases; bases with no gene match: 11. The CDR3 region has the DNA TGTGCCAGCAGTTTCTCAACAGGGGAACAGCCCTATAATTCACCCCTCCACTTT. Translation gives CASSFSTGEQPYNSPLHF.

This clonotype was seen just once. This chain links TRBV18 with TRBJ2-5, with D unresolved. CDR3 length: 13 amino acids. The germline CDR1 and CDR2 sequences are KGHSH and LQKENI. Trimming took off 3 bases at V and 4 bases at J, with 9 bases between the two ends. The CDR3 sequence is CASSPVTGETQYF. CDR3 in DNA: TGTGCCAGCTCACCCGTGACGGGAGAGACCCAGTACTTC.

Judged by abundance, this clonotype is medium-sized. This chain uses TRBV29-1 with TRBJ1-2; 8 bases line up with TRBD1. CDR3 size: 13 residues. With V trimmed by 3 bases and J by 4 bases, 4 bases remained unmatched. Germline CDR1 and CDR2: SQVTM and ANQGSEA. CDR3 loop: CSVDVTGVYGYTF. The CDR3 DNA follows: TGCAGCGTTGACGTGACAGGGGTCTATGGCTACACCTTC.

V is TRBV19 and J is TRBJ2-3; D possibly corresponds to TRBD1 (5 bases). V lost 3 bases, J lost 4 bases, and 14 bases lay in between. Germline CDR1 LNHDA, CDR2 SQIVND (reference sequence). The CDR3 sequence is 15 residues long. CDR3 protein: CASSIAGIRADTQYF. CDR3 nucleotide sequence: TGTGCCAGTAGTATCGCAGGGATCCGGGCAGATACGCAGTATTTT.

This chain connects TRBV20-1 to TRBJ1-4, with D uncertain. Germline-derived CDR1 and CDR2 are DFQATT and SNEGSKA (reference sequence). Trimming stripped 6 bases from V and 0 bases from J, with 11 bases between. The CDR3 extends over 14 amino acids. CDR3 bases: TGCAGTGCCTTCGGGTCTGCAACTAATGAAAAACTGTTTTTT. This translates into CSAFGSATNEKLFF.

This clonotype appeared a few times. The chain couples TRBV29-1 to TRBJ1-1; D is unclear. This CDR3 is 10 amino acids long. CDR1 and CDR2 from the germline V gene are SQVTM and ANQGSEA. Deletions cut 5 bases from V and 2 bases from J, with 3 bases between. The CDR3 DNA sequence: TGCAGCGTTATAAACACTGAAGCTTTCTTT. Encoded protein: CSVINTEAFF.

A single count supports this clonotype. This chain joins TRBV19 and TRBJ2-2; 10 nucleotides agree with TRBD1. CDR1 and CDR2 from the germline V gene are LNHDA and SQIVND (reference sequence). This CDR3 is 14 amino acids long. V was clipped by 5 bases and J by 7 bases; unmatched bases: 4. DNA for the CDR3: TGTGCCAGTAGTCGACAGGGGGCTAGCGGGGAGCTGTTTTTT. Residues: CASSRQGASGELFF.

The chain carries TRBV7-9 and TRBJ2-7; D remains ambiguous. V was shortened by 1 base and J by 3 bases, with 7 bases between the two germline ends. The CDR3 length is 13 residues. The germline V gene has CDR1 SEHNR and CDR2 FQNEAQ (reference sequence). This chain's CDR3 is CASSLDSGYEQYF. In DNA, the CDR3 is TGTGCCAGCAGCTTAGACTCTGGCTACGAGCAGTACTTC.

This chain joins TRBV19 and TRBJ2-1, with 7 nucleotides matching TRBD2. CDR1 and CDR2 from the germline V gene are LNHDA and SQIVND (reference sequence). After removal of 5 bases from V and 8 bases from J, the junction contained 18 bases not matched to a gene. CDR3 length: 17 amino acids. CDR3 nucleotides: TGTGCCAGTAGTGCAATGCATACTGTGGCGGGAGTTGATGAGCAGTTCTTC. It yields the protein CASSAMHTVAGVDEQFF.

This clonotype was detected only once. The rearrangement links TRBV19 to TRBJ2-5, with D maybe TRBD1 (6 bases). CDR1 is LNHDA and CDR2 is SQIVND in the germline V gene (reference sequence). Trimming pared 6 bases from V and 3 bases from J, leaving 11 bases between. The CDR3 runs to 13 residues. The CDR3 loop reads CASRERGKETQYF. In DNA, the CDR3 is TGTGCCAGTAGGGAAAGGGGGAAAGAGACCCAGTACTTC.

This clonotype was observed a handful of times. The rearrangement links TRBV29-1 to TRBJ1-1; TRBD1 is a possible D gene (5 bases). The CDR3 has 12 residues. Trimming removed 6 bases from V and 3 bases from J, with 11 bases in between. Germline values: CDR1 SQVTM, CDR2 ANQGSEA. CDR3: CSVPGTHTEAFF. CDR3 in DNA: TGCAGCGTACCCGGGACGCACACTGAAGCTTTCTTT.

This clonotype was observed once. The chain has TRBV27 and TRBJ1-2; 10 positions agree with TRBD1. V trimming: 4 bases; J trimming: 5 bases; junction bases outside the gene matches: 1. This CDR3 spans 13 amino acids. The germline V gene encodes CDR1 MNHEY and CDR2 SMNVEV (reference sequence). The chain's CDR3 is CASSWTGGYGYTF. The CDR3 DNA is TGTGCCAGCAGTTGGACAGGGGGGTATGGCTACACCTTC.

This clonotype was counted only a few times. The V and J genes are TRBV15 and TRBJ1-1; D not resolved. Germline V gives CDR1 LNHNV, CDR2 YYDKDF (reference sequence). Trimming left V 3 bases short and J 0 bases short, with 8 bases between. The CDR3 is 14 amino acids. The chain's CDR3 is CATSRDGLNTEAFF. CDR3 nucleotides: TGTGCCACCAGCAGGGACGGATTGAACACTGAAGCTTTCTTT.

The chain uses TRBV20-1 and TRBJ2-7; 10 bases map to TRBD1. With 4 bases clipped from V and 3 bases from J, the junction kept 6 bases outside the gene matches. This CDR3 is built from 14 residues. Germline V gives CDR1 DFQATT, CDR2 SNEGSKA (reference sequence). CDR3 nucleotides: TGCAGTGCTATAGAGACAGGGGGCCTCTACGAGCAGTACTTC. This codes for CSAIETGGLYEQYF.

This chain uses TRBV12-3 or TRBV12-4 with TRBJ1-3; D is ambiguous. The CDR3 has 14 amino acids. The germline V and J ends were trimmed by 0 bases and 4 bases, with 7 bases remaining between them. CDR3 coding DNA: TGTGCCAGCAGTTTAGCAGGTTCCGGAAACACCATATATTTT. It translates to CASSLAGSGNTIYF.

This clonotype was counted a few times. The chain recombines TRBV19 with TRBJ2-7; no clear D. Germline V CDR1 and CDR2: LNHDA, SQIVND (reference sequence). CDR3 length equals 13 residues. V lost 3 bases, J lost 5 bases, and 11 bases lay in between. CDR3 DNA: TGTGCCAGTAGTATGTTGGCTGGGAACGAGCAGTACTTC. Its protein is CASSMLAGNEQYF. Filled out from reference TRBV19 and TRBJ2-7, the complete variable domain reads DGGITQSPKYLFRKEGQNVTLSCEQNLNHDAMYWYRQDPGQGLRLIYYSQIVNDFQKGDIAEGYSVSREKKESFPLTVTSAQKNPTAFYLCASSMLAGNEQYFGPGTRLTVT.